This paragraph covers one T cell receptor (beta chain) sequence. Its matching antigen is unknown. Measured with immunoSEQ multiplex PCR; TCRdb has only the in-frame clones, and not every one. The data show 440,000 or so clones, around 93% seen once. The sample originates from a study of Ad26.COV2.S vaccination and SARS-CoV-2 variants. Study observations and caveats: A substantial breadth of spike-specific CD8+ and CD4+ T cell responses after vaccination has been reported. Total T cell responses, in the TCR breadth and depth analyses, may have been underestimated.

The V gene's germline CDR1 is SGHRS and CDR2 YFSETQ. Between the trimmed V and J ends, which lost 0 bases and 3 bases, there was a span of 19 bases. The length of the CDR3 is 17 residues. Treatment: about 20 received Ad26.COV2.S at low or high dose, single or two shots; 5 received placebo; per-sample allocation not given. On day 63 after the first injection, vaccine and placebo recipients gave samples. In the vaccine, an Ad26 vector expressed the SARS-CoV-2 spike of the Wuhan strain. The V call is TRBV5-1, the J call TRBJ2-7, with D possibly TRBD1 on 5 matching bases. Sequencing used peripheral blood, obtained in a trial of Ad26.COV2.S vaccine versus placebo. The source is a person aged 18-65 years who received the Ad26.COV2.S COVID-19 vaccine or a placebo. The CDR3 sequence: CASSLGGGANKGYEQYF. The DNA for the CDR3 is TGCGCCAGCAGCTTGGGTGGTGGGGCAAACAAGGGCTACGAGCAGTACTTC.